The 7 T cell receptor beta chains given below trace back to one sample, sequenced in a study of shared clonotypes between healthy human individuals. TCRdb's table, derived via immunoSEQ multiplex PCR, lists solely in-frame clones and lacks some. The data show over 700,000 clones, 72% seen once. The source material was memory CD4+ T cells sorted from blood. Regarding subset: CD45RA-negative fraction. The receptors were gathered from a woman in her 30s in good health.

This clone was detected many times. This sample includes further DNA sequences coding for the same CDR3. The chain has TRBV5-1 and TRBJ2-5; the D is unclear. Germline loops: CDR1 SGHRS, CDR2 YFSETQ. This CDR3 is 12 amino acids long. Between the trimmed V and J ends, which lost 4 bases and 0 bases, there was a span of 4 bases. The CDR3: CASSANQETQYF. The DNA for the CDR3 is TGCGCCAGCAGCGCCAACCAAGAGACCCAGTACTTC.

The chain links TRBV7-7 to TRBJ2-3; D may be TRBD2 (6 bases). CDR1 SSHAT and CDR2 FNYEAQ come from the germline V gene (reference sequence). Between the trimmed V and J ends, which lost 6 bases and 0 bases, there was a span of 10 bases. This CDR3 is built from 14 residues. The CDR3 nucleotides are TGTGCCAGCAGTCAGGGACTTAGCACAGATACGCAGTATTTT. As protein: CASSQGLSTDTQYF. Variable domain in full (rest from reference TRBV7-7 and TRBJ2-3): GAGVSQSPRYKVTKRGQDVTLRCDPISSHATLYWYQQALGQGPEFLTYFNYEAQPDKSGLPSDRFSAERPEGSISTLTIQRTEQRDSAMYRCASSQGLSTDTQYFGPGTRLTVL.

Of note for this clone: One end of the junction is discordant with germline, which a read error may explain. This chain links TRBV28 with TRBJ1-2; 9 bases fit TRBD1. CDR3 length: 16 residues. Germline lookup yields CDR1 MDHEN and CDR2 SYDVKM. CDR3 amino acids: CASRTRVGTGREPHPF. CDR3 in DNA: TGTGCCAGCCGAACCCGGGTTGGGACAGGGAGGGAACCTCACCCCTTC.

V gene TRBV27 combines with J gene TRBJ1-1; D gene uncertain. The germline V and J ends were trimmed by 6 bases and 1 base, with 15 bases remaining between them. The CDR3 sequence is 15 residues long. Looked up from germline, CDR1 is MNHEY and CDR2 is SMNVEV (reference sequence). The CDR3 sequence is CASRLSGSGNTEAFF. CDR3 nucleotides: TGTGCCAGCAGATTAAGCGGATCGGGGAACACTGAAGCTTTCTTT.

The rearrangement joins TRBV5-4 to TRBJ2-5; the D is unclear. The V and J ends lost 2 bases and 2 bases respectively, with 10 bases between them. This CDR3 region has 14 residues. Germline values: CDR1 SGHNT, CDR2 YYREEE (reference sequence). The CDR3 DNA reads TGTGCCAGCAGCTTACCCGGGCAGCAAGAGACCCAGTACTTC. Translating it yields CASSLPGQQETQYF.

This chain connects TRBV6-9 to TRBJ1-2; possible D gene TRBD1, 6 bases. The V gene's germline CDR1 is MNHGY and CDR2 SVAAGI. There are 13 residues in the CDR3. V lost 3 bases and J 8 bases, leaving 13 bases between the germline ends. In DNA form, the CDR3 reads TGTGCCAGCAGTTACGGGACACCGTGGGGCTACACCTTC. This codes for CASSYGTPWGYTF.

For this clone: Germline and junction disagree at one end, which may indicate a read error. The chain has TRBV2 and TRBJ2-7; D not certain. Germline CDR1 and CDR2: SNHLY and FYNNEI. The CDR3 is 11 amino acids. In DNA form, the CDR3 reads TGTGCCAGCTCGAGGTCTTACATACTTCAATTC. Its protein is CASSRSYILQF.